This T cell receptor beta chain was recorded in a study of chemoradiotherapy in HPV16-positive cancers. Study outcomes and limitations: Candidate HPV-specific clones and E7-related TCR motifs grew in tumor during treatment.

V shed 4 bases, J shed 5 bases, and the junction held 14 bases outside the gene matches. The length of the CDR3 is 17 residues. Germline CDR1 is LNHDA and CDR2 is SQIVND (reference sequence). A remark on this clone: What it binds is not known.

Clones were read by immunoSEQ multiplex PCR, and TCRdb kept only the in-frame ones, dropping some. Of 65,000 to 80,000 clones in the sample, roughly 86% were seen once. Samples were taken several times over chemoradiotherapy. Material: blood, obtained from a patient who underwent chemoradiotherapy. This clonotype originated in a human donor with HPV-associated anogenital cancer. The V and J genes are TRBV19 and TRBJ2-3, with 8 bases matching TRBD2. The CDR3 loop reads CASSRGLAGDSGDTQYF. Written as DNA, the CDR3 is TGTGCCAGTAGTAGGGGTCTAGCGGGTGATAGCGGAGATACGCAGTATTTT.